These T cell receptor beta chains were read from a single sample in a study of T cells in Graves' hyperthyroidism and ophthalmopathy. A single record per CDR3 protein comes from TCRdb applying MiXCR to the multiplex PCR reads. The table shows roughly 290,000 distinct CDR3 sequences, with more than 10% occurring only once. Sequenced: blood. Source of these receptors: a woman between 25 and 40 years old with Graves' hyperthyroidism that later progressed to Graves' ophthalmopathy. Each CDR3 is given with its conserved first and last residue. D genes are given only for firm matches. A row's size may be missing; if present it is once, few, many or a size class.

abundance: few
j_gene: TRBJ2-7
d_gene: NA
v_gene: TRBV20-1
CDR3nt: TGCAGTGCCAAAAGGACTGCCTCCTACGAGCAGTACTTC
CDR3aa: CSAKRTASYEQYF

abundance: many
j_gene: TRBJ1-5
d_gene: NA
v_gene: TRBV19
CDR3nt: TGTGCCAGTAGTAACGGGGGCGCGAGCAATCAGCCCCAGCATTTT
CDR3aa: CASSNGGASNQPQHF

abundance: NA
j_gene: TRBJ1-1
d_gene: NA
v_gene: TRBV11-2
CDR3nt: TGTGCCAGCAGCTTAGAAAGGGTAAACACTGAAGCTTTCTTT
CDR3aa: CASSLERVNTEAFF

abundance: many
j_gene: TRBJ1-2
d_gene: NA
v_gene: TRBV12-3/TRBV12-4
CDR3nt: TGTGCCAGCAGTCCAAGGAGACAGGCTAACTATGGCTACACCTTC
CDR3aa: CASSPRRQANYGYTF

abundance: many
j_gene: TRBJ1-5
d_gene: TRBD1
v_gene: TRBV7-2
CDR3nt: TGTGCCAGCGGGACAGTACCCAATCAGCCCCAGCATTTT
CDR3aa: CASGTVPNQPQHF

abundance: many
j_gene: TRBJ2-5
d_gene: TRBD2
v_gene: TRBV4-1
CDR3nt: TGCGCCAGCAGCCAAGGGCTAGCCTCGGGAGGGGAAGAGACCCAGTACTTC
CDR3aa: CASSQGLASGGEETQYF

abundance: many
j_gene: TRBJ2-1
d_gene: TRBD2
v_gene: TRBV12-3/TRBV12-4
CDR3nt: TGTGCCAGCAGCGGATGGACTAGCTCCTACAATGAGCAGTTCTTC
CDR3aa: CASSGWTSSYNEQFF

abundance: many
j_gene: TRBJ2-7
d_gene: NA
v_gene: TRBV7-9
CDR3nt: TGTGCCAGTGGAGCGGACCACGAGCAGTACTTC
CDR3aa: CASGADHEQYF

abundance: few
j_gene: TRBJ1-5
d_gene: TRBD1
v_gene: TRBV28
CDR3nt: TGTGCCAGCAGGAAGGGACAGGGGTTCGGGGGCAATCAGCCCCAGCATTTT
CDR3aa: CASRKGQGFGGNQPQHF

abundance: few
j_gene: TRBJ1-1
d_gene: NA
v_gene: TRBV19
CDR3nt: TGTGCCAGTAGTATAGGTAGACCACCGAACACTGAAGCTTTCTTT
CDR3aa: CASSIGRPPNTEAFF

abundance: many
j_gene: TRBJ2-3
d_gene: NA
v_gene: TRBV2
CDR3nt: TGTGCCAGTGAAGGGGCACCGAGCACAGATACGCAGTATTTT
CDR3aa: CASEGAPSTDTQYF

abundance: few
j_gene: TRBJ2-7
d_gene: NA
v_gene: TRBV7-8
CDR3nt: TGTGCCAGCAGCTTAGTCAGAGCGCGGGGCTACGAGCAGTACTTC
CDR3aa: CASSLVRARGYEQYF

abundance: many
j_gene: TRBJ2-5
d_gene: NA
v_gene: TRBV27
CDR3nt: TGTGCCAGCAGTTTAGGAGGCAGGGCGGAGACCCAGTACTTC
CDR3aa: CASSLGGRAETQYF

abundance: few
j_gene: TRBJ1-5
d_gene: NA
v_gene: TRBV19
CDR3nt: TGTGCCAGTAGTATAGGTCAGTCCAATCAGCCCCAGCATTTT
CDR3aa: CASSIGQSNQPQHF

abundance: many
j_gene: TRBJ2-3
d_gene: TRBD1
v_gene: TRBV27
CDR3nt: TGTGCCAGCAGACTATCTGGACCCCCACCTCCGACAGGGGAAGCAGATACGCAGTATTTT
CDR3aa: CASRLSGPPPPTGEADTQYF

abundance: NA
j_gene: TRBJ1-5
d_gene: TRBD1
v_gene: TRBV6-2/TRBV6-3
CDR3nt: TGTGCCAGCAGTTACGGACAGGGCGCACGGCCCCAGCATTTT
CDR3aa: CASSYGQGARPQHF

abundance: many
j_gene: TRBJ1-4
d_gene: NA
v_gene: TRBV7-8
CDR3nt: TGTGCCAGCAGCTTAATTCCGGGAACTAATGAAAAACTGTTTTTT
CDR3aa: CASSLIPGTNEKLFF

abundance: few
j_gene: TRBJ2-6
d_gene: TRBD1
v_gene: TRBV29-1
CDR3nt: TGCAGCGTTGAAGGGACAGGGGATTCTGGGGCCAACGTCCTGACTTTC
CDR3aa: CSVEGTGDSGANVLTF

abundance: NA
j_gene: TRBJ2-7
d_gene: TRBD2
v_gene: TRBV29-1
CDR3nt: TGCAGCGTTGAAGGGACGGAGGGAGGGTACGAGCAGTACTTC
CDR3aa: CSVEGTEGGYEQYF

abundance: many
j_gene: TRBJ2-5
d_gene: TRBD1
v_gene: TRBV28
CDR3nt: TGTGCCAGCAGTCAGGGACAGAAAGAGACCCAGTACTTC
CDR3aa: CASSQGQKETQYF

abundance: NA
j_gene: TRBJ1-1
d_gene: NA
v_gene: TRBV3-1
CDR3nt: TGTGCCAGCAGGCTCGGGGAAGGCCACACTGAAGCTTTCTTT
CDR3aa: CASRLGEGHTEAFF

abundance: many
j_gene: TRBJ1-4
d_gene: TRBD1
v_gene: TRBV27
CDR3nt: TGTGCCAGCAGTCCCCGGGCGACAGGGGGAGATGAAAAACTGTTTTTT
CDR3aa: CASSPRATGGDEKLFF

abundance: NA
j_gene: TRBJ2-1
d_gene: NA
v_gene: TRBV7-3
CDR3nt: TGTGCCAGCTCACCACCCTCTAGGAATGAGCAGTTCTTC
CDR3aa: CASSPPSRNEQFF

abundance: many
j_gene: TRBJ1-5
d_gene: NA
v_gene: TRBV27
CDR3nt: TGTGCCAGCAGTACAGGGCTTGGGCAGCCCCAGCATTTT
CDR3aa: CASSTGLGQPQHF

abundance: NA
j_gene: TRBJ2-4
d_gene: NA
v_gene: TRBV20-1
CDR3nt: TGCAGTGCGCAAAGACTAGAGGGTATTGGCATTCAGTACTTC
CDR3aa: CSAQRLEGIGIQYF

abundance: NA
j_gene: TRBJ1-2
d_gene: NA
v_gene: TRBV28
CDR3nt: TGTGCCAGCAGCGCAAGGGTGCATGGCTACACCTTC
CDR3aa: CASSARVHGYTF

abundance: many
j_gene: TRBJ2-3
d_gene: TRBD2
v_gene: TRBV6-1
CDR3nt: TGTGCCAGCAGTGAATCAGCGGGAGATACAGATACGCAGTATTTT
CDR3aa: CASSESAGDTDTQYF

abundance: many
j_gene: TRBJ2-7
d_gene: NA
v_gene: TRBV20-1
CDR3nt: TGCAGTGCCGGGGACGGTACCTACGAGCAGTACTTC
CDR3aa: CSAGDGTYEQYF

abundance: many
j_gene: TRBJ2-1
d_gene: TRBD2
v_gene: TRBV27
CDR3nt: TGTGCCAGCAGCAGTTTAAAGAGCGGGAGCCTCCGTGAGCAGTTCTTC
CDR3aa: CASSSLKSGSLREQFF

abundance: many
j_gene: TRBJ2-5
d_gene: NA
v_gene: TRBV18
CDR3nt: TGTGCCAGCTCACCATCTTTTTCGGAGACCCAGTACTTC
CDR3aa: CASSPSFSETQYF

abundance: few
j_gene: TRBJ2-6
d_gene: NA
v_gene: TRBV27
CDR3nt: TGTGCCAGCAGATCTCCCACCGCAGGGGCCAACGTCCTGACTTTC
CDR3aa: CASRSPTAGANVLTF

abundance: NA
j_gene: TRBJ2-3
d_gene: NA
v_gene: TRBV20-1
CDR3nt: TGCAGTGCTAGAGATCGTCTGAACAGGGTCCCTGATACGCAGTATTTT
CDR3aa: CSARDRLNRVPDTQYF

abundance: few
j_gene: TRBJ2-2
d_gene: TRBD2
v_gene: TRBV27
CDR3nt: TGTGCCAGCAGCCCACTCAGCGTTGCGGGAGCTACCGGGGAGCTGTTTTTT
CDR3aa: CASSPLSVAGATGELFF

abundance: few
j_gene: TRBJ1-6
d_gene: NA
v_gene: TRBV28
CDR3nt: TGTGCCAGCAGTTTATTACTGACGGGGACGAGCTCCTATAATTCACCCCTCCACTTT
CDR3aa: CASSLLLTGTSSYNSPLHF

abundance: NA
j_gene: TRBJ2-5
d_gene: TRBD2
v_gene: TRBV5-1
CDR3nt: TGCGCCAGCAGCCCGGAGGCGGGACTAGCCCAGTACTTC
CDR3aa: CASSPEAGLAQYF

abundance: many
j_gene: TRBJ2-5
d_gene: NA
v_gene: TRBV7-9
CDR3nt: TGTGCCAGCAGCTTACCCAGTTTGATGGCCCAAGAGACCCAGTACTTC
CDR3aa: CASSLPSLMAQETQYF

abundance: many
j_gene: TRBJ2-3
d_gene: NA
v_gene: TRBV4-3
CDR3nt: TGCGCCAGCAGCCAAGATCGGCAGCTTGGAGATACGCAGTATTTT
CDR3aa: CASSQDRQLGDTQYF

abundance: many
j_gene: TRBJ1-1
d_gene: NA
v_gene: TRBV12-3/TRBV12-4
CDR3nt: TGTGCCAGCAGTTTTACAGGGAACACTGAAGCTTTCTTT
CDR3aa: CASSFTGNTEAFF

abundance: NA
j_gene: TRBJ2-7
d_gene: TRBD2
v_gene: TRBV9
CDR3nt: TGTGCCAGCAGCGCCGGGAGCGGGAGCGAGCAGTACTTC
CDR3aa: CASSAGSGSEQYF

abundance: many
j_gene: TRBJ1-6
d_gene: NA
v_gene: TRBV12-3/TRBV12-4
CDR3nt: TGTGCCAGCAGTTTCGGACAGCCGAATTCACCCCTCCACTTT
CDR3aa: CASSFGQPNSPLHF

abundance: many
j_gene: TRBJ2-3
d_gene: TRBD1
v_gene: TRBV14
CDR3nt: TGTGCCAGCAGCCAACAAGGGACAGGTACGCAGTATTTT
CDR3aa: CASSQQGTGTQYF

abundance: many
j_gene: TRBJ1-1
d_gene: NA
v_gene: TRBV28
CDR3nt: TGTGCCAGCCAGATGCGGGACGGCATGAACACTGAAGCTTTCTTT
CDR3aa: CASQMRDGMNTEAFF